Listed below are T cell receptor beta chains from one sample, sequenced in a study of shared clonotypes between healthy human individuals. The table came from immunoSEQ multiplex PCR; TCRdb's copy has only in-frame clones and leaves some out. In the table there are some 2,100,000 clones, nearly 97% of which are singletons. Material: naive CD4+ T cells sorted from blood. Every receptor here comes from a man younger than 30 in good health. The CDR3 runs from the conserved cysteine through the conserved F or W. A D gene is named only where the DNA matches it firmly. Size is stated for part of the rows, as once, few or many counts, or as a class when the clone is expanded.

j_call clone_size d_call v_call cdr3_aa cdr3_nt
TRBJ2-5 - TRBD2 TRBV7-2 CASRLLAGARETQYF TGTGCCAGCAGATTACTAGCGGGAGCGCGAGAGACCCAGTACTTC
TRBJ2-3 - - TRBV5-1 CASSLLAEVTDTQYF TGCGCCAGCAGCTTGCTAGCAGAAGTCACAGATACGCAGTATTTT
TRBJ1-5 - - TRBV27 CASSLFQPQHF TGTGCCAGCAGTTTATTCCAGCCCCAGCATTTT
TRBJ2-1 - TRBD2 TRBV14 CASSRSGSRYNEQFF TGTGCCAGCAGCCGTAGCGGGAGTCGCTACAATGAGCAGTTCTTC
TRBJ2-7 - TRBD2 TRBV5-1 CASSLLAASSYEQYF TGCGCCAGCAGCTTGCTAGCGGCAAGCTCCTACGAGCAGTACTTC
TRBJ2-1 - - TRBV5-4 CASSGGDRQSYNEQFF TGTGCCAGCAGCGGAGGGGACAGACAGTCCTACAATGAGCAGTTCTTC
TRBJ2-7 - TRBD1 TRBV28 CASSTPGQGISYEQYF TGTGCCAGCAGCACTCCCGGACAGGGAATATCCTACGAGCAGTACTTC
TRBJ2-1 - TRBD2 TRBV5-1 CASSLAYGLAGYNEQFF TGCGCCAGCAGCTTGGCCTATGGACTAGCGGGCTACAATGAGCAGTTCTTC
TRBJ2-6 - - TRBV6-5 CASSYPGASGANVLTF TGTGCCAGCAGTTACCCAGGAGCCTCTGGGGCCAACGTCCTGACTTTC
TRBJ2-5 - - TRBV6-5 CASRFSRGWQETQYF TGTGCCAGCAGATTCTCCAGGGGTTGGCAAGAGACCCAGTACTTC
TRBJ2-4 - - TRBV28 CASSEGMQNIQYF TGTGCCAGCAGTGAAGGGATGCAGAACATTCAGTACTTC
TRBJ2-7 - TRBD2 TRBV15 CATSSRLAEAYEQYF TGTGCCACCAGCAGCAGACTAGCGGAAGCCTACGAGCAGTACTTC
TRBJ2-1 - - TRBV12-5 CASGLATVGPGNEQFF TGTGCTAGTGGTCTTGCGACAGTCGGCCCGGGCAATGAGCAGTTCTTC
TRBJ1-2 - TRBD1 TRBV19 CAVQDREFNYGYTF TGTGCCGTTCAAGACAGGGAATTTAACTATGGCTACACCTTC
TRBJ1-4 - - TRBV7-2 CASSLRGKGTNEKLFF TGTGCCAGCAGCTTACGGGGGAAAGGGACTAATGAAAAACTGTTTTTT
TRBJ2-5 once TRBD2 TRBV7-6 CASSFSGRKGETQYF TGTGCCAGCAGCTTTAGCGGGAGAAAGGGAGAGACCCAGTACTTC
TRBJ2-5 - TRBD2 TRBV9 CASSVGGTIQETQYF TGTGCCAGCAGCGTGGGAGGGACCATCCAAGAGACCCAGTACTTC
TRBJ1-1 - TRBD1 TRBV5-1 CASSTETGLNTEAFF TGCGCCAGCAGCACCGAGACAGGGCTGAACACTGAAGCTTTCTTT
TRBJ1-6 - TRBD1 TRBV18 CASSPRQGLGFRPLHF TGTGCCAGCTCACCGAGACAGGGACTTGGGTTCAGGCCCCTCCACTTT
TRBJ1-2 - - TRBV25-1 CASSESGLGGYTF TGTGCCAGCAGTGAATCCGGTTTGGGTGGCTACACCTTC
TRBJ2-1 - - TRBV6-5 CASSRGGTNNEQFF TGTGCCAGCAGCCGCGGGGGCACCAACAATGAGCAGTTCTTC
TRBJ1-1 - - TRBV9 CASSALGTGNTEAFF TGTGCCAGCAGCGCCCTCGGGACGGGGAACACTGAAGCTTTCTTT
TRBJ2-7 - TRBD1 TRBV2 CASISLKPGTASYEQYF TGTGCCAGCATTTCCCTAAAACCCGGGACAGCCTCCTACGAGCAGTACTTC
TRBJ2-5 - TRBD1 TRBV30 CAWSRGQGAQTQYF TGTGCCTGGAGTCGGGGACAGGGGGCCCAGACCCAGTACTTC
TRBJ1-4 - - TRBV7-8 CASSHPGREINEKLFF TGTGCCAGCAGCCACCCCGGTAGGGAAATAAATGAAAAACTGTTTTTT
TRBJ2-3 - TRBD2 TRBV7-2 CASSPSRGGFDTQYF TGTGCCAGCAGCCCGTCACGGGGGGGCTTTGATACGCAGTATTTT
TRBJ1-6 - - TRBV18 CASSESGNSPLHF TGTGCCAGCTCAGAGTCCGGTAATTCACCCCTCCACTTT
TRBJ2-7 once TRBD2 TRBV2 CATERGLAGGSYEQYF TGTGCCACCGAACGAGGACTAGCGGGGGGGTCTTACGAGCAGTACTTC
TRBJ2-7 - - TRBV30 CAWSVRKVSYEQYF TGTGCCTGGAGTGTACGCAAGGTCTCCTACGAGCAGTACTTC
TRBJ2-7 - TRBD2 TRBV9 CASSVESGGLQYF TGTGCCAGCAGCGTAGAGTCGGGAGGGTTACAGTACTTC
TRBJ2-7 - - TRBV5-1 CASSHNAFYEQYF TGCGCCAGCAGCCACAATGCCTTCTACGAGCAGTACTTC
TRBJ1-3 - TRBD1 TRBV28 CASSLWDRGDSGNTIYF TGTGCCAGCAGTTTATGGGACAGGGGGGACTCTGGAAACACCATATATTTT
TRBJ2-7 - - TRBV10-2 CASTGTAYEQYF TGCGCCAGTACAGGGACCGCCTACGAGCAGTACTTC
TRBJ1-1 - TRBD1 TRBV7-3 CASRKSGGFNTEAFF TGTGCCAGCAGGAAATCAGGGGGCTTCAACACTGAAGCTTTCTTT
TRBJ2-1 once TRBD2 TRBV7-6 CASSLDSGRARGSYNEQFF TGTGCCAGCAGCTTAGATAGCGGGAGGGCCCGGGGGTCCTACAATGAGCAGTTCTTC
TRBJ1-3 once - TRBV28 CATQAGGAARGSIYF TGTGCCACGCAGGCGGGGGGCGCGGCAAGGGGCTCCATATATTTT
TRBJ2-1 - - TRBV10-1 CASRNDRLSEQFF TGCGCCAGCAGGAACGACAGGCTAAGTGAGCAGTTCTTC
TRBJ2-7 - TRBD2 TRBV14 CASSQARRWSSGSPYEQYF TGTGCCAGCAGCCAAGCCCGACGTTGGAGTAGCGGGAGTCCCTACGAGCAGTACTTC
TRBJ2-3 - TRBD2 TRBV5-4 CASSLAGALSTDTQYF TGTGCCAGCAGCCTAGCGGGAGCCCTGAGCACAGATACGCAGTATTTT
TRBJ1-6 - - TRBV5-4 CASSLAGLESVNSPLHF TGTGCCAGCAGCTTGGCTGGTCTCGAGTCAGTTAATTCACCCCTCCACTTT
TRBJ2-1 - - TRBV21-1 CASSTRPMGSYNEQFF TGTGCCAGCAGCACCCGACCCATGGGCTCCTACAATGAGCAGTTCTTC
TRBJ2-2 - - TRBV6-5 CASSYSPTYTGELFF TGTGCCAGCAGTTATAGTCCCACCTACACCGGGGAGCTGTTTTTT
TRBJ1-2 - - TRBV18 CASSEGSSYGYTF TGTGCCAGCTCAGAGGGGAGCAGCTATGGCTACACCTTC
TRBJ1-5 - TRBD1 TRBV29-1 CSVIDDRGGQPQHF TGCAGCGTGATCGATGACAGGGGTGGACAGCCCCAGCATTTT
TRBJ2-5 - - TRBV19 CASGKGPGSQETQYF TGTGCCAGCGGAAAAGGTCCCGGGAGCCAAGAGACCCAGTACTTC